This TCR beta chain was profiled in a study of T cell responses to AZD1222 COVID-19 vaccine. Points from the study as a whole: Seropositivity was recorded at baseline in only a handful of AZD1222 recipients.

The method was immunoSEQ multiplex PCR; TCRdb's version includes in-frame clones alone and lacks a portion of them. The repertoire has about 94,000 clones, 85% to 90% of them found once; the top ten carry about 12%. CDR3 length equals 14 residues. Germline assignment: CDR1 LGHDT and CDR2 YNNKEL (reference sequence). V lost 3 bases and J lost 5, with 13 bases in between. Turning to this clone: What it recognizes is unknown.

This chain connects TRBV3-1 (or the pseudogene TRBV3-2) to TRBJ2-5, with D perhaps TRBD1 (5 bases). This sequence was found in an adult who received the AZD1222 COVID-19 vaccine. Source: peripheral blood, taken 28 days after the second AZD1222 dose. CDR3 sequence reads: CASSHSGWSETQYF. CDR3 sequence (DNA): TGTGCCAGCAGCCATTCAGGGTGGAGTGAGACCCAGTACTTC.